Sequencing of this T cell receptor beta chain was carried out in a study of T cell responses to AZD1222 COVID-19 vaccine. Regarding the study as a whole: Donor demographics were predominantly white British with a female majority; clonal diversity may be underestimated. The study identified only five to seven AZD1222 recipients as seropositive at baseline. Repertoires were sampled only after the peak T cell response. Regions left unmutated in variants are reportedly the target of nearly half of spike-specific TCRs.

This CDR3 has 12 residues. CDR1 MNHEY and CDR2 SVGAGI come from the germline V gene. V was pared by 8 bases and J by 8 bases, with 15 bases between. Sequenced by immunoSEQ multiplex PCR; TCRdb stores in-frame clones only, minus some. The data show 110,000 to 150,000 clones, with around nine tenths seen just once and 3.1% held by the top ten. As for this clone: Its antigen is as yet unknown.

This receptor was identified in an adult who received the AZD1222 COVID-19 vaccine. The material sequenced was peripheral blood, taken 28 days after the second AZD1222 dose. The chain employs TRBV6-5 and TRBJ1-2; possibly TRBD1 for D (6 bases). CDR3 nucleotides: TGTGCCAGCGGGCAGGGGAATCGAGGCTACACCTTC. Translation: CASGQGNRGYTF.